This entry lists 18 T cell receptor beta chains sequenced from one sample in a study of T cell responses to AZD1222 COVID-19 vaccine. The assay was immunoSEQ multiplex PCR, and TCRdb's table has in-frame clones only and misses some. In the table there are about 150,000 clones, 80% to 90% of which are singletons. The sample consisted of peripheral blood, taken after recovery from COVID-19. Receptors were obtained from an adult who had recovered from COVID-19.

In this sample, this clone turned up a few times. This sample also contains other DNA sequences that code for the same CDR3. The chain employs TRBV4-1 and TRBJ2-7; D unresolved. V lost 1 base and J 5 bases, leaving 3 bases between the germline ends. CDR3 size: 11 residues. Germline V gene sequence: CDR1 MGHRA, CDR2 YSYEKL. The CDR3 loop reads CASSQGDEQYF. The CDR3 DNA sequence: TGCGCCAGCAGCCAAGGAGACGAGCAGTACTTC.

The chain is built from TRBV18 and TRBJ2-7, with D tentatively TRBD1 or TRBD2 (5 bases each). Germline V gene lookup returns CDR1 KGHSH and CDR2 LQKENI. This CDR3 contains 16 residues. Trimming left V 0 bases short and J 7 bases short, with 19 bases between. CDR3 DNA: TGTGCCAGCTCACCACCGTTAGGACGGGACCTGGAAGAGCAGTACTTC. Its protein is CASSPPLGRDLEEQYF. Full variable domain (remainder filled in from reference TRBV18 and TRBJ2-7): NAGVMQNPRHLVRRRGQEARLRCSPMKGHSHVYWYRQLPEEGLKFMVYLQKENIIDESGMPKERFSAEFPKEGPSILRIQQVVRGDSAAYFCASSPPLGRDLEEQYFGPGTRLTVT.

This sequence joins TRBV5-8 and TRBJ1-4; no reliable D call. The V end was cut by 4 bases, the J end by 6 bases, with 16 bases between. The CDR3 length is 15 residues. CDR1 and CDR2 from the germline V gene are SGHTS and YDEGEE. The CDR3 sequence: CASSPLFRTDEKLFF. The CDR3, as DNA: TGTGCCAGCAGCCCCCTTTTCCGGACGGATGAAAAACTGTTTTTT.

The chain has TRBV7-3 and TRBJ2-3; D possibly matches TRBD1 or TRBD2 (6 bases each). Trimming shortened V by 0 bases and J by 5 bases, and 9 bases separated the two germline ends. Germline values: CDR1 SGHTA, CDR2 FQGTGA. The CDR3 is 14 amino acids. The CDR3 spells CASSLTGGIDTQYF. The CDR3 nucleotides are TGTGCCAGCAGCTTAACAGGGGGGATAGATACGCAGTATTTT. The full variable domain, rest sourced from reference TRBV7-3 and TRBJ2-3, is GAGVSQTPSNKVTEKGKYVELRCDPISGHTALYWYRQSLGQGPEFLIYFQGTGAADDSGLPNDRFFAVRPEGSVSTLKIQRTERGDSAVYLCASSLTGGIDTQYFGPGTRLTVL.

CDR3: CASSFRGGGGYTF. The CDR3 region has the DNA TGTGCCAGCAGTTTCCGGGGGGGAGGTGGCTACACCTTC. The genes are TRBV12-3 or TRBV12-4 and TRBJ1-2, with a tentative D call TRBD1 (5 bases). Trimming took 3 bases from V and 7 from J, leaving 12 bases between them. The CDR3 is 13 amino acids.

The chain carries TRBV6-4 and TRBJ2-3; 8 nucleotides align to TRBD2. V lost 0 bases to trimming and J lost 0 bases; unmatched junction nucleotides: 2. From germline, CDR1 is MRHNA and CDR2 SNTAGT. CDR3 size: 16 residues. CDR3 sequence reads: CASSDSGGRSTDTQYF. CDR3 DNA sequence: TGTGCCAGCAGTGACTCCGGCGGGAGGAGCACAGATACGCAGTATTTT.

This chain connects TRBV19 to TRBJ2-7; D perhaps matches TRBD1 (5 bases). The CDR3 has 13 residues. CDR1 is LNHDA, CDR2 SQIVND, per germline (reference sequence). Trimming removed 6 bases at V and 5 bases at J, with 14 bases between. The CDR3: CASSHDSQDEQYF. CDR3 bases: TGTGCCAGTAGCCACGACAGTCAAGACGAGCAGTACTTC. Based on the CDR3 plus reference TRBV19 and TRBJ2-7, the full variable domain is DGGITQSPKYLFRKEGQNVTLSCEQNLNHDAMYWYRQDPGQGLRLIYYSQIVNDFQKGDIAEGYSVSREKKESFPLTVTSAQKNPTAFYLCASSHDSQDEQYFGPGTRLTVT.

V and J are TRBV28 and TRBJ1-5, with D perhaps TRBD1 (6 bases). V was pared by 2 bases and J by 4 bases, with 15 bases between. CDR3 length: 16 amino acids. Per the germline V gene, CDR1 is MDHEN and CDR2 is SYDVKM. CDR3 sequence (DNA): TGTGCCAGCAGTTTAACGGGACATCAAGAAAATCAGCCCCAGCATTTT. Protein product: CASSLTGHQENQPQHF.

The chain employs TRBV25-1 and TRBJ2-5; no clear D. Trimming removed 3 bases at V and 2 bases at J, with 10 bases between. The germline V gene encodes CDR1 MGHDK and CDR2 SYGVNS. The CDR3 is 14 amino acids. CDR3 in amino acids: CASSDRLLQETQYF. In nucleotides, the CDR3 is TGTGCCAGCAGTGATCGGTTACTACAAGAGACCCAGTACTTC.

The chain employs TRBV27 and TRBJ1-2; no firm D call. The V gene's germline CDR1 is MNHEY and CDR2 SMNVEV (reference sequence). V gave up 0 bases and J gave up 8 bases, with 16 bases separating them. The CDR3 runs to 15 residues. CDR3: CASSLSGAILGGYTF. The CDR3 DNA reads TGTGCCAGCAGTTTATCGGGCGCCATCCTGGGCGGCTACACCTTC.

The J gene is TRBJ1-1, the V gene TRBV28; a weak D match, TRBD1 (6 bases). The germline V gene encodes CDR1 MDHEN and CDR2 SYDVKM. V was pared by 6 bases and J by 6 bases, with 17 bases between. CDR3 length: 14 residues. The CDR3 nucleotides are TGTGCCAGCAGGGACGGGGGGCCTGGGGCTGAAGCTTTCTTT. Translated, it gives CASRDGGPGAEAFF.

The chain couples TRBV19 to TRBJ1-5, with 8 bases fitting TRBD1. V trimming: 8 bases; J trimming: 0 bases; junction bases outside the gene matches: 3. CDR3 length: 14 residues. Germline CDR1 LNHDA, CDR2 SQIVND (reference sequence). The CDR3 DNA reads as TGTGCCAGTGACAGGGGCTATAGCAATCAGCCCCAGCATTTT. Residues: CASDRGYSNQPQHF. Full variable domain (missing parts from reference TRBV19 and TRBJ1-5): DGGITQSPKYLFRKEGQNVTLSCEQNLNHDAMYWYRQDPGQGLRLIYYSQIVNDFQKGDIAEGYSVSREKKESFPLTVTSAQKNPTAFYLCASDRGYSNQPQHFGDGTRLSIL.

The chain uses TRBV9 and TRBJ1-4; the D gene is possibly TRBD1 (5 bases). V lost 0 bases, J lost 7 bases, and 16 bases lay in between. The CDR3 is 16 amino acids. Per the germline V gene, CDR1 is SGDLS and CDR2 is YYNGEE. The CDR3 nucleotides are TGTGCCAGCAGCGTAGGACAGAGTGCCTTCGGTGAAAAACTGTTTTTT. Protein: CASSVGQSAFGEKLFF. Full variable domain (rest looked up from reference TRBV9 and TRBJ1-4): DSGVTQTPKHLITATGQRVTLRCSPRSGDLSVYWYQQSLDQGLQFLIQYYNGEERAKGNILERFSAQQFPDLHSELNLSSLELGDSALYFCASSVGQSAFGEKLFFGSGTQLSVL.

Regarding this clone: Sequence at one end of the junction differs from germline and may be a read error. The chain is built from TRBV7-7 and TRBJ2-2; TRBD2 matches 9 bases. The CDR3 is 16 amino acids. Germline V gene lookup returns CDR1 SSHAT and CDR2 FNYEAQ (reference sequence). CDR3 amino acids: CASSFLAGLNTGELFF. CDR3 DNA: TGTGCTAGCAGTTTCCTAGCGGGATTGAACACCGGGGAGCTGTTTTTT.

This chain links TRBV7-8 with TRBJ2-1, with 9 bases aligning to TRBD1. Per the germline V gene, CDR1 is SGHVS and CDR2 is FQNEAQ. The junction had 3 bases not matched to a gene; V was cut back by 4 bases and J by 8 bases. The CDR3 spans 13 residues. The CDR3 DNA follows: TGTGCCAGCAGCTCCTGGACAGGGGATGAGCAGTTCTTC. Its translation: CASSSWTGDEQFF.

This rearrangement joins TRBV28 to TRBJ2-1; D is possibly TRBD2 (5 bases). This CDR3 contains 16 residues. Germline V lookup: CDR1 MDHEN, CDR2 SYDVKM. The V gene lost 3 bases and the J gene lost 3 bases, with 15 bases spanning the gap. DNA for the CDR3: TGTGCCAGCAGTTTTGAGCAGCGGCCAGGCTACAATGAGCAGTTCTTC. Translating it yields CASSFEQRPGYNEQFF. Using reference TRBV28 and TRBJ2-1 for the parts outside the CDR3, the full variable domain is DVKVTQSSRYLVKRTGEKVFLECVQDMDHENMFWYRQDPGLGLRLIYFSYDVKMKEKGDIPEGYSVSREKKERFSLILESASTNQTSMYLCASSFEQRPGYNEQFFGPGTRLTVL.

The V gene is TRBV15, the J gene TRBJ2-2; TRBD2 agrees at 7 bases. CDR3 size: 15 residues. V shed 0 bases and J 6 bases; nucleotides not matched to a gene: 4. Per the germline V gene, CDR1 is LNHNV and CDR2 is YYDKDF (reference sequence). The CDR3 spells CATSREGLVAGELFF. The CDR3 DNA sequence: TGTGCCACCAGCAGAGAAGGACTAGTGGCCGGGGAGCTGTTTTTT.

On this clone itself: This specimen includes other DNA sequences encoding the same CDR3. The chain carries TRBV12-3 or TRBV12-4 and TRBJ1-1; 10 bases map to TRBD1. The CDR3 spans 13 residues. Trimming cost V 4 bases and J 6 bases; bases outside gene matches: 2. The CDR3 region is CASSWTGGSEAFF. The CDR3 DNA follows: TGTGCCAGCAGTTGGACAGGGGGGTCTGAAGCTTTCTTT.